What follows is one T cell receptor beta chain and its context. Researchers amplified the TCR beta CDR3 regions from RNA transcripts. When the TCR CDR3 underwent first-round RT-PCR, the HTBI primer set was used. MiXCR, run by TCRdb on the multiplex PCR reads, gives a single entry per CDR3 protein. The sample shows about 640,000 distinct CDR3 sequences, 20% of them seen only once. Looked up from germline, CDR1 is LGHDT and CDR2 is YNNKEL (reference sequence). V dropped 4 bases and J dropped 7 bases, with 14 bases sitting between them. The CDR3 is 14 amino acids. This entry is derived from a study of T cells in Graves' hyperthyroidism and ophthalmopathy.

This clonotype was sampled from a young man with Graves' ophthalmopathy. This chain uses TRBV3-1 with TRBJ2-4; D is possibly TRBD2 (5 bases). Sample: blood. CDR3 DNA sequence: TGTGCCAGCAGCCTCGGTGAGGGAAGGAACATTCAGTACTTC. Its protein product is CASSLGEGRNIQYF.